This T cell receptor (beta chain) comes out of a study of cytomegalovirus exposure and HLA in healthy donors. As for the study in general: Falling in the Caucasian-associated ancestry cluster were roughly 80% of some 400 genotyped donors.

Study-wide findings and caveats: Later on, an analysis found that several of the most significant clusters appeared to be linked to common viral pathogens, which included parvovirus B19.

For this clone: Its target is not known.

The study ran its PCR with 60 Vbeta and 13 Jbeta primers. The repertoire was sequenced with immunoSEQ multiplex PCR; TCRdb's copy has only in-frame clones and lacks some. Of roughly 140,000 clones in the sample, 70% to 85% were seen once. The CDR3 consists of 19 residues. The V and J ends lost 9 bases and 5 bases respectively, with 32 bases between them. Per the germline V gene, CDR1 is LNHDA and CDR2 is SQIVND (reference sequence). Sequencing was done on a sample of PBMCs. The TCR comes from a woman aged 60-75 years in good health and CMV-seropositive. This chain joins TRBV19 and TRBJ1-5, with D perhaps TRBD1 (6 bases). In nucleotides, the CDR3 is TGTGCCAGCAAAGCAGCTATCGGGGGGGCGCGAAGATATCATCAGCCCCAGCATTTT. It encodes CASKAAIGGARRYHQPQHF.